These 8 T cell receptor beta chains came from one sample sequenced in a study of blood T cell repertoires in COVID-19. Only in-frame clones appear in the TCRdb table, and some are missing; sequencing was by immunoSEQ multiplex PCR. The sample lists 250,000 to 400,000 clones; 90% were seen once. Sequencing used PBMCs or T cells enriched from blood (not recorded which). These receptors all stem from a man between 60 and 75 years old who had recovered from COVID-19.

V gene TRBV19 combines with J gene TRBJ2-1; 11 bases line up with TRBD2. The V and J ends lost 6 bases and 4 bases, in that order; junction bases with no gene match: 5. The CDR3 has 15 residues. Germline CDR1 is LNHDA and CDR2 is SQIVND (reference sequence). Here the CDR3 reads CASSVAGGDYNEQFF. The DNA for the CDR3 is TGTGCCAGTAGCGTAGCGGGAGGGGATTACAATGAGCAGTTCTTC.

The V gene is TRBV28, the J gene TRBJ1-5; TRBD1 aligns across 7 bases. Trimming at V came to 10 bases and at J to 5 bases, leaving 5 bases not matched to a gene. This CDR3 spans 12 amino acids. CDR1 is MDHEN, CDR2 SYDVKM, per germline. The CDR3 coding sequence is TGTGCCACTGGACAGGATGATCAGCCCCAGCATTTT. Translating it yields CATGQDDQPQHF.

In its sample, this clone was seen many times. The chain combines TRBV6-4 with TRBJ2-2, with TRBD2 identical over 12 bases. Trimming removed 5 bases from V and 5 bases from J; junction bases left unmatched: 6. Per germline, CDR1 MRHNA and CDR2 SNTAGT. The CDR3 is 16 residues long. DNA for the CDR3: TGTGCCAGCAGTCGACTAGCGGGAGAGTTAACCGGGGAGCTGTTTTTT. As protein: CASSRLAGELTGELFF.

CDR3 amino acids: CASSLVQNYNEQFF. The CDR3 coding sequence is TGTGCCAGCAGCTTAGTCCAAAACTACAATGAGCAGTTCTTC. The chain links TRBV11-2 to TRBJ2-1; D not certain. The CDR3 spans 14 residues. Germline V lookup: CDR1 SGHAT, CDR2 FQNNGV. Trimming removed 1 base from V and 3 bases from J, with 7 bases in between.

This clone was seen only once. The J gene is TRBJ2-3, the V gene TRBV9, with 11 positions matching TRBD2. Per the germline V gene, CDR1 is SGDLS and CDR2 is YYNGEE. V shed 4 bases, J shed 2 bases, and the junction held 9 bases outside the gene matches. This CDR3 has 17 residues. DNA for the CDR3: TGTGCCAGCAGCCCCCGGACTAGCGGGTCCCCCACAGATACGCAGTATTTT. This codes for CASSPRTSGSPTDTQYF. Drawing the rest from reference TRBV9 and TRBJ2-3, the complete variable domain is DSGVTQTPKHLITATGQRVTLRCSPRSGDLSVYWYQQSLDQGLQFLIQYYNGEERAKGNILERFSAQQFPDLHSELNLSSLELGDSALYFCASSPRTSGSPTDTQYFGPGTRLTVL.

This chain uses TRBV6-5 with TRBJ2-7; D perhaps matches TRBD2 (6 bases). The V and J ends lost 3 bases and 6 bases respectively, with 12 bases between them. This CDR3 comprises 13 residues. Germline V gene data show CDR1 as MNHEY and CDR2 as SVGAGI. CDR3 in amino acids: CASSYGGFREQYF. CDR3 in DNA: TGTGCCAGCAGTTATGGGGGGTTCCGCGAGCAGTACTTC.

The chain carries TRBV2 and TRBJ1-5; D might be TRBD1 (5 bases). The CDR3 loop spans 12 amino acids. Trimming shortened V by 5 bases and J by 4 bases, and 6 bases separated the two germline ends. The germline V gene has CDR1 SNHLY and CDR2 FYNNEI. Written as DNA, the CDR3 is TGTGCCAGCAGTCGGGGGAATCAGCCCCAGCATTTT. This gives the protein CASSRGNQPQHF.

This sequence joins TRBV7-9 and TRBJ1-2; possible D gene TRBD1, 6 bases. Germline V gene lookup returns CDR1 SEHNR and CDR2 FQNEAQ (reference sequence). The CDR3 loop spans 13 amino acids. V was shortened by 6 bases and J by 4 bases, with 12 bases between the two germline ends. CDR3 nucleotides: TGTGCCAGCAGACTGGACAGCAGCTATGGCTACACCTTC. It encodes CASRLDSSYGYTF.